These 15 T cell receptor beta chains came from one sample sequenced in a study of blood T cells in healthy people across ages. The authors ran a second PCR of roughly 7 to 11 cycles using a sample-barcoded 5' primer and a J-beta primer mix. TCRdb redid the calling of the 5' RACE reads with MiXCR, one entry per CDR3 protein. Of around 400,000 distinct CDR3 sequences listed, 45% to 60% are singletons. The sample comprised blood. Receptor source: a man aged 55 to 70 in good health.

The chain combines TRBV7-2 with TRBJ2-7; 7 bases match TRBD1. Per the germline V gene, CDR1 is SGHTA and CDR2 is FQGNSA. The CDR3 consists of 16 residues. Losses at the gene ends were 5 bases for V and 1 base for J; bases not matched to a gene: 11. Written as DNA, the CDR3 is TGTGCCAGCAGCCCCTATACAGGGGTTAAGTCCTACGAGCAGTACTTC. It codes for CASSPYTGVKSYEQYF.

This clonotype occurred many times. This chain joins TRBV7-2 and TRBJ1-2, with D perhaps matching TRBD1 (5 bases). This CDR3 is 13 amino acids long. Germline assignment: CDR1 SGHTA and CDR2 FQGNSA. Trimming removed 5 bases at V and 2 bases at J, with 9 bases between. Here the CDR3 reads CASSPRGNYGYTF. DNA for the CDR3: TGTGCCAGCAGCCCCCGGGGGAACTATGGCTACACCTTC.

This clonotype was seen many times. This chain uses TRBV3-1 with TRBJ1-2; possible D gene TRBD1, 6 bases. The V end lost 2 bases, the J end lost 7 bases, and 14 bases lay between the germline ends. The CDR3 loop spans 14 amino acids. Germline CDR1 LGHDT, CDR2 YNNKEL (reference sequence). The CDR3 sequence: CASSQRGAEGGYTF. The CDR3, as DNA: TGTGCCAGCAGCCAAAGGGGGGCAGAGGGTGGCTACACCTTC.

This clonotype was counted between two and nine times. J is TRBJ2-7 and V is TRBV9, with D perhaps being TRBD1 or TRBD2 (5 bases each). CDR3 size: 14 residues. Trimming removed 2 bases from V and 2 bases from J, with 11 bases in between. CDR1 is SGDLS, CDR2 YYNGEE, per germline. The chain's CDR3 is CASSVGVGPYEQYF. The CDR3 bases are TGTGCCAGCAGCGTGGGGGTGGGCCCCTACGAGCAGTACTTC.

About this clonotype itself: Germline and junction disagree at one end, which may indicate a read error. The rearrangement uses TRBV6-2 or TRBV6-3 and TRBJ2-6; D perhaps matches TRBD1 (6 bases). CDR1 and CDR2 (germline): MNHEY, SVGEGT. This CDR3 comprises 15 residues. The CDR3 DNA sequence: TGTGCCAGCAGTTGGACAGCCTCTGGGGCCGACGTCCTGACTTTC. Its protein product is CASSWTASGADVLTF.

This clonotype was counted a few times. The chain employs TRBV7-2 and TRBJ1-1, with TRBD1 matching over 10 bases. The junction had 3 bases not matched to a gene; V was cut back by 5 bases and J by 0 bases. This CDR3 is 15 amino acids long. Germline values: CDR1 SGHTA, CDR2 FQGNSA. In nucleotides, the CDR3 is TGTGCCAGCAGCAAGGACAGGGGGGTGAACACTGAAGCTTTCTTT. It codes for CASSKDRGVNTEAFF.

V is TRBV27 and J is TRBJ2-5, with a weak D call TRBD2 (6 bases). Germline V gives CDR1 MNHEY, CDR2 SMNVEV (reference sequence). This CDR3 is 13 amino acids long. The V and J ends lost 8 bases and 4 bases respectively, with 14 bases between them. As DNA, the CDR3 is TGTGCCAGCTGGGAGAGGCGGGGAGAGACCCAGTACTTC. It encodes CASWERRGETQYF.

CDR3: CATGTGGSKAFF. The CDR3 nucleotides read TGTGCCACGGGGACAGGGGGCTCCAAAGCTTTCTTT. The genes are TRBV6-2 or TRBV6-3 and TRBJ1-1; 12 bases match TRBD1. The CDR3 is 12 amino acids. Germline lookup yields CDR1 MNHEY and CDR2 SVGEGT. With 10 bases clipped from V and 9 bases from J, the junction kept 6 bases outside the gene matches.

This clonotype appeared a single time. V gene TRBV9 combines with J gene TRBJ2-5; D might be TRBD1 or TRBD2, each matching 5 bases. This CDR3 is 14 amino acids long. Germline V gene data show CDR1 as SGDLS and CDR2 as YYNGEE. Trimming cost V 3 bases and J 11 bases, with 20 bases left between them. CDR3 bases: TGTGCCAGCAGCGGCCCCGCGAGGGGCACTGAGCAGTACTTC. Translation: CASSGPARGTEQYF.

In its sample, this clonotype was seen many times. The chain uses TRBV18 and TRBJ1-5; no firm D call. Trimming cost V 3 bases and J 15 bases, with 18 bases left between them. The CDR3 totals 13 residues. CDR1 and CDR2 (germline): KGHSH, LQKENI. Here the CDR3 reads CASSPRTDGLRHF. In nucleotides, the CDR3 is TGTGCCAGCTCACCGAGAACCGACGGCCTTAGGCATTTT.

This clonotype was counted between two and nine times. The chain couples TRBV11-2 to TRBJ2-7, with 12 bases lining up with TRBD1. In germline, CDR1 is SGHAT, CDR2 FQNNGV. V shed 5 bases, J shed 6 bases, and the junction held 14 bases outside the gene matches. The CDR3 extends over 17 amino acids. In DNA, the CDR3 is TGTGCCAGCAGCCCCGTATACGGGACAGGGGGCATAGGCGAGCAGTACTTC. This gives the protein CASSPVYGTGGIGEQYF.

The J gene is TRBJ1-1, the V gene TRBV12-3 or TRBV12-4, with 8 bases lining up with TRBD1. Losses at the gene ends were 6 bases for V and 3 bases for J; bases not matched to a gene: 6. There are 14 residues in the CDR3. The DNA of the CDR3 is TGTGCCAGCAGGACCGACAGGGGCCACACTGAAGCTTTCTTT. It codes for CASRTDRGHTEAFF.

The CDR3 is CAWIGQGLWEQYF. CDR3 nucleotides: TGTGCCTGGATTGGACAGGGCCTTTGGGAGCAGTACTTC. The chain links TRBV30 to TRBJ2-7; 8 bases agree with TRBD1. V was pared by 4 bases and J by 7 bases, with 9 bases of the junction left unmatched. The CDR3 loop spans 13 amino acids. Germline lookup yields CDR1 GTSNPN and CDR2 SVGIG (reference sequence). The complete variable domain, with remaining parts taken from reference TRBV30 and TRBJ2-7, reads SQTIHQWPATLVQPVGSPLSLECTVEGTSNPNLYWYRQAAGRGLQLLFYSVGIGQISSEVPQNLSASRPQDRQFILSSKKLLLSDSGFYLCAWIGQGLWEQYFGPGTRLTVT.

V usage is TRBV6-1 and J usage is TRBJ2-7, with TRBD2 identical over 9 bases. CDR3 length: 16 residues. Germline CDR1 is MNHNS and CDR2 is SASEGT. J was trimmed by 2 bases and V by 3 bases; bases with no gene match: 8. The DNA for the CDR3 is TGTGCCAGCAGTGAGGGGGTAGCGGGAGCCACCTACGAGCAGTACTTC. Protein: CASSEGVAGATYEQYF.

This chain joins TRBV10-2 and TRBJ2-7; TRBD2 aligns across 7 bases. The CDR3 loop spans 14 amino acids. Looked up from germline, CDR1 is WSHSY and CDR2 is SAAADI. V lost 6 bases and J lost 4; bases outside the gene matches: 9. CDR3: CASRVGGSTYEQYF. The DNA for the CDR3 is TGCGCCAGCAGAGTAGGCGGGAGTACGTACGAGCAGTACTTC.